The present entry profiles one T cell receptor beta chain with its context. The data belong to a study of T cell changes during pregnancy in multiple sclerosis. V gave up 3 bases and J gave up 0 bases; unmatched junction bases: 11. Looked up from germline, CDR1 is ENHRY and CDR2 is SYGVKD. The length of the CDR3 is 18 residues. Generated by immunoSEQ multiplex PCR, the TCRdb table keeps only in-frame clones and is missing some. The sample contains approximately 68,000 clones, approximately 89% of which appear only once. The chain links TRBV10-3 to TRBJ1-1, with 9 bases matching TRBD1. This TCR was sampled from a female donor with multiple sclerosis, enrolled in a pregnancy study. The sequencing used peripheral blood, collected in the second trimester of pregnancy. CDR3 nucleotide sequence: TGTGCCATCAGTGATAAGGGGGGACAGGGTGCAATGAACACTGAAGCTTTCTTT. Translation gives CAISDKGGQGAMNTEAFF.